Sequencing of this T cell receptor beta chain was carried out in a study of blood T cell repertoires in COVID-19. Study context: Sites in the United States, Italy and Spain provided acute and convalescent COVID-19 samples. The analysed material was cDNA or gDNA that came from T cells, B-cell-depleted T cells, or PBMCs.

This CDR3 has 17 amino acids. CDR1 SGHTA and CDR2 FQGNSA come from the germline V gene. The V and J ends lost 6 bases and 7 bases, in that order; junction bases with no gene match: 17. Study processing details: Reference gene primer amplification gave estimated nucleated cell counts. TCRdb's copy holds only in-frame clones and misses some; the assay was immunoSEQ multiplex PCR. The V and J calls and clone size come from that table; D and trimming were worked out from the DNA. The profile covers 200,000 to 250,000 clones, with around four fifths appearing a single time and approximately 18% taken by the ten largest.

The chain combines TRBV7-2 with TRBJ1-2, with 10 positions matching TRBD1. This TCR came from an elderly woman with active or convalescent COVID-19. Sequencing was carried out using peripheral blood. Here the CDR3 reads CASRLSGSGQGQGGYTF. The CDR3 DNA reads TGTGCCAGCAGACTCTCGGGGTCGGGACAGGGGCAAGGTGGCTACACCTTC. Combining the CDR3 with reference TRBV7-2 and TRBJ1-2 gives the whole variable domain GAGVSQSPSNKVTEKGKDVELRCDPISGHTALYWYRQSLGQGLEFLIYFQGNSAPDKSGLPSDRFSAERTGGSVSTLTIQRTQQEDSAVYLCASRLSGSGQGQGGYTFGSGTRLTVV.